A selection of T cell receptor beta chains follows, all from one sample in a study of blood T cells in healthy people across ages. Each CDR3 protein gets one entry after TCRdb re-called the 5' RACE reads with MiXCR. The repertoire consists of 780,000 or so distinct CDR3 sequences, with 53% occurring once and the leading ten covering under 50%. Sample: blood. The origin of the receptors is a man older than 75 in good health. CDR3s include the opening cysteine and the closing phenylalanine or tryptophan. D genes are given only for firm matches. The size entry is marked missing in some rows and otherwise reads once, few, many or a size class.

V	D	size	J	DNA	CDR3
TRBV6-5	TRBD2	-	TRBJ2-1	TGTGCCAGCAGTTACTCGGACTCCGGGGGGGAGCAGTTCTTC	CASSYSDSGGEQFF
TRBV11-2	-	few	TRBJ2-5	TGTGCCAGCAGCTTAGCCGGGGCAGGACGACAAGAGACCCAGTACTTC	CASSLAGAGRQETQYF
TRBV5-1	-	-	TRBJ2-1	TGCGCCAGCAGCTTTTTAGGGGCCCCCTACAATGAGCAGTTCTTC	CASSFLGAPYNEQFF
TRBV7-2	TRBD1	-	TRBJ1-5	TGTGCCAGCGGTCTCGCCAAACAGGGGCAGCCCCAGCATTTT	CASGLAKQGQPQHF
TRBV6-5	-	-	TRBJ1-1	TGTGCCAGCAGTTCTCGGCGCATGACCGGGACCGTAGCGCAAGCTTTCTTT	CASSSRRMTGTVAQAFF
TRBV3-1	TRBD2	-	TRBJ2-1	TGTGCCAGCAGCCAAGTCCTGAATCGGGAGGCCTACAATGAGCAGTTCTTC	CASSQVLNREAYNEQFF
TRBV29-1	-	few	TRBJ2-1	TGCAGCGTTCTCGCGGGTGGAGGATGGAGTGAGCAGTTCTTC	CSVLAGGGWSEQFF
TRBV20-1	TRBD1	-	TRBJ2-7	TGCAGTGCTAGAGACAGGGGGTTTTACTACGAGCAGTACTTC	CSARDRGFYYEQYF
TRBV4-2	-	few	TRBJ2-7	TGTGCCAGCAGCCAGGGGGTGCTTGTCTACGAGCAGTACTTC	CASSQGVLVYEQYF
TRBV9	-	few	TRBJ2-4	TGTGCCAGCAGCGTGATGCCCGCGAGTGGGTTGGCCAAAAACATTCAGTACTTC	CASSVMPASGLAKNIQYF
TRBV20-1	-	few	TRBJ1-1	TGCAGTGCTAGATCCCAACATACAAACACTGAAGCTTTCTTT	CSARSQHTNTEAFF
TRBV9	-	-	TRBJ2-3	TGTGCCAGTACCCAAGCCTCGGGGCCCACAGATACGCAGTATTTT	CASTQASGPTDTQYF
TRBV7-2	-	few	TRBJ2-3	TGTGCCAGCAGCCTCTACCTTGACGGGGGTACGCAGTATTTT	CASSLYLDGGTQYF
TRBV10-3	-	-	TRBJ2-3	TGTGCCATCAGTGAGTCACAGACCGAGCACAGAGACGCGTATTTT	CAISESQTEHRDAYF
TRBV7-3	-	once	TRBJ1-6	TGTGCCAGCAGCCCGACCCGGGATTCACCCCTCCACTTT	CASSPTRDSPLHF
TRBV28	TRBD1	-	TRBJ1-1	TGTGCCAGCAGTGATGCTACAGGGGGCAACACTGAAGCTTTCTTT	CASSDATGGNTEAFF
TRBV18	-	few	TRBJ2-7	TGTGCCAGCTCACCCCTGCAGGGCGCCTACGAGCAGTACTTC	CASSPLQGAYEQYF
TRBV6-5	TRBD1	few	TRBJ2-7	TGTGCCAGCAGTTGGGGTCCACCTGACAGGGGCGAGCAGTACTTC	CASSWGPPDRGEQYF
TRBV29-1	-	few	TRBJ2-3	TGCAGCGTTGTCGACGGGTCTGGATACGCGTATTTT	CSVVDGSGYAYF
TRBV20-1	TRBD2	-	TRBJ2-3	TGCAGTGCTAGAGATCTTAGGGGACTAGCGGGAACTATGGGGGCGTATTTT	CSARDLRGLAGTMGAYF
TRBV7-6	-	once	TRBJ2-7	TGTGCCGGCAGCTTAGGGACGGGGAGTCCGTACGAGCAGTACTTC	CAGSLGTGSPYEQYF
TRBV29-1	TRBD1	-	TRBJ2-7	TGCAGCGTTTGGGACAGGGGCTCCTACGAGCAGTACTTC	CSVWDRGSYEQYF
TRBV6-5	TRBD1	-	TRBJ1-1	TGTGCCAGCAGGGCAGGGGGTTGGACTGAAGCTTTCTTT	CASRAGGWTEAFF
TRBV30	-	few	TRBJ2-7	TGTGCCTGGAGGGCGACTAGCTCCTACGAGCAGTACTTC	CAWRATSSYEQYF
TRBV7-9	TRBD1	few	TRBJ2-7	TGTGCCAGCAGCGCGCAGGGGGCGCATACGCAGTACTTC	CASSAQGAHTQYF
TRBV6-1	TRBD1	-	TRBJ2-3	TGTGCCAGCAGTGACGCGGGACAGGGGAACACAGATACGCAGTATTTT	CASSDAGQGNTDTQYF
TRBV7-8	TRBD1	-	TRBJ1-6	TGTGCCAGCAGCCCCCAGGGACAGGGTGATTCACCCCTCCACTTT	CASSPQGQGDSPLHF
TRBV20-1	-	few	TRBJ2-5	TGCAGTGCTGGAGGCGGGGCGAAGGAGACCCAGTACTTC	CSAGGGAKETQYF
TRBV4-1	TRBD2	-	TRBJ2-3	TGCGCCAGCCGTCCGGGACTAGATTACAGGGACGCGTATTTT	CASRPGLDYRDAYF
TRBV6-1	-	-	TRBJ2-6	TGTGCCAGCAGCCCGTCACGAACGAGCTCTGGGGCCAACGTCCTGACTTTC	CASSPSRTSSGANVLTF
TRBV7-9	-	-	TRBJ2-3	TGTGCCAGCAGCTCTCGACAGTCTAGCACAGATACGCAGTATTTT	CASSSRQSSTDTQYF